Here is one TCR beta chain with its context. Whereas donors were nominally healthy upon sampling, unrecorded immune exposures were probable. The primer mix had 60 Vbeta and 13 Jbeta primers. Some clones are missing from TCRdb's copy, which holds only in-frame ones; the method was immunoSEQ multiplex PCR. In the table there are some 130,000 clones, roughly four fifths of which are singletons. This record belongs to a study of cytomegalovirus exposure and HLA in healthy donors. Germline V gene lookup returns CDR1 MNHEY and CDR2 SMNVEV (reference sequence). The CDR3 is 14 amino acids. V was clipped by 5 bases and J by 0 bases; unmatched bases: 4.

This rearrangement joins TRBV27 to TRBJ2-7; 7 bases match TRBD1. Specimen: PBMCs. This clonotype was obtained from a woman aged 45 to 65 in good health and CMV-seronegative. In DNA, the CDR3 is TGTGCCAGCAGTGTCGACAGGGACTCCTACGAGCAGTACTTC. This encodes CASSVDRDSYEQYF.